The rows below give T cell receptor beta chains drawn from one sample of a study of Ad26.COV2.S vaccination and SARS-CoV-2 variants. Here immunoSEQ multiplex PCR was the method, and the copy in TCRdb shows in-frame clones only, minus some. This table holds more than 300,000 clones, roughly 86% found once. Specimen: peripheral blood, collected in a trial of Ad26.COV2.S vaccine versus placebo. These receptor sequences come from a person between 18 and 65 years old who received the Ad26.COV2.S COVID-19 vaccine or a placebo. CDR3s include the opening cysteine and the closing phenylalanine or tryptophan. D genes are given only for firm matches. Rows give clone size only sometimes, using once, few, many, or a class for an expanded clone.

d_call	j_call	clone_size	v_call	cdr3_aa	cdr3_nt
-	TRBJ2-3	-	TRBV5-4	CASSPGGPTDTQYF	TGTGCCAGCAGCCCCGGGGGACCGACAGATACGCAGTATTTT
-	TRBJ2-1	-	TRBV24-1	CATSAGRYNEQFF	TGTGCCACCAGTGCCGGCAGGTACAATGAGCAGTTCTTC
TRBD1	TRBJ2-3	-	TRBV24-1	CATSDPPGQGRDTQYF	TGTGCCACCAGTGACCCTCCGGGACAGGGCAGAGATACGCAGTATTTT
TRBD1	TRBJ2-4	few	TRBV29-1	CSVEDRTGAKENIQYF	TGCAGCGTTGAAGACAGGACAGGGGCGAAGGAGAACATTCAGTACTTC
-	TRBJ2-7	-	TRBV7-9	CASSHLSYEQYF	TGTGCCAGCAGCCACCTTTCCTACGAGCAGTACTTC
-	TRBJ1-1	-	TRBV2	CASSRTAMNTEAFF	TGTGCCAGCAGTAGGACAGCTATGAACACTGAAGCTTTCTTT
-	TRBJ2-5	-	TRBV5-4	CASSLMGRVEETQYF	TGTGCCAGCAGCTTGATGGGCAGGGTTGAAGAGACCCAGTACTTC
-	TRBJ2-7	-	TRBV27	CASSSGYGGIEQYF	TGTGCCAGCAGTTCCGGTTACGGAGGAATAGAGCAGTACTTC
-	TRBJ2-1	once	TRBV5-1	CASSLSGRGNYNEQFF	TGCGCCAGCAGCTTGAGTGGCAGGGGAAATTACAATGAGCAGTTCTTC
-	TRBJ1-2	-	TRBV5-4	CASSLDGYGYTF	TGTGCCAGCAGCTTGGATGGCTATGGCTACACCTTC
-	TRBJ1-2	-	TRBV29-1	CSVDGKTNYGYTF	TGCAGCGTTGATGGGAAAACTAACTATGGCTACACCTTC
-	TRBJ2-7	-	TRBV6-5	CASSYAVRAGEQYF	TGTGCCAGCAGTTACGCTGTCCGTGCCGGGGAGCAGTACTTC
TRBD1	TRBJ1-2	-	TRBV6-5	CASSYRDRGYGYTF	TGTGCCAGCAGTTACAGGGACAGGGGCTATGGCTACACCTTC
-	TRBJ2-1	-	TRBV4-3	CASSQEYRGGTYNEQFF	TGCGCCAGCAGCCAAGAGTACAGGGGAGGTACCTACAATGAGCAGTTCTTC
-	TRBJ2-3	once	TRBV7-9	CTSSRPGPGDTQYF	TGTACCAGCAGCCGACCCGGGCCCGGGGATACGCAGTATTTT
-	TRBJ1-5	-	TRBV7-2	CASSLKYPNQPQHF	TGTGCCAGCAGCTTAAAATACCCAAATCAGCCCCAGCATTTT
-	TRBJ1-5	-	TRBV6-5	CASSPVAGAVQPQHF	TGTGCCAGCAGTCCCGTTGCAGGGGCGGTACAGCCCCAGCATTTT
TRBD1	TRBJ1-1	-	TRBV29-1	CSVIIGQGGMNTEAFF	TGCAGCGTTATAATAGGACAGGGCGGTATGAACACTGAAGCTTTCTTT
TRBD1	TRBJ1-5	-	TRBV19	CASSIRGTDNQPQHF	TGTGCCAGTAGTATAAGGGGGACAGACAATCAGCCCCAGCATTTT
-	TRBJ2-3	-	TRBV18	CASSPRQDFTDTQYF	TGTGCCAGCTCACCACGTCAGGACTTCACAGATACGCAGTATTTT
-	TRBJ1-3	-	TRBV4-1	CASSQAGNTIYF	TGCGCCAGCAGCCAAGCTGGAAACACCATATATTTT
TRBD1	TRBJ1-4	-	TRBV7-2	CASSSGDRGRYEKLFF	TGTGCCAGCAGCTCTGGCGACAGGGGCAGATATGAAAAACTGTTTTTT